Shown below are 28 T cell receptor beta chains from a single sample sequenced in a study of T-cell reconstitution after alpha-beta-depleted transplantation in children (dated by TCRdb to about 2016). This specimen's treatment or condition label, interpreted: allogeneic hematopoietic cell transplantation with graft depleted of TCRalphabeta T cells and CD19 B cells. The library was prepared using PCR. This sample was sequenced with an Illumina HiSeq 2500. TCR libraries were prepared with molecular barcoding, using unique molecular identifiers to normalize TCRbeta repertoire quantification. Starting from the raw public reads, TCRdb applied fastp trimming at Q25, assembled clones with MiXCR and retained in-frame beta chains. Rows with a matching CDR3 protein are joined into one entry that keeps the most common DNA and genes. This sample gives 200,000 to 250,000 distinct CDR3 sequences in total; under 13% of them show up just once. The ten most abundant clones make up 28% of the sample.

Sequences were derived from PBMCs, sampled before TCRalphabeta/CD19-depleted stem cell transplant. Receptors originate from a child younger than two with acute myeloid leukemia, due to receive a stem cell transplant.

At least ten counts were recorded for this clonotype. Here the CDR3 reads CASSFGTDGYTF. The CDR3 region has the DNA TGTGCCAGCAGTTTCGGTACGGATGGCTACACCTTC. The chain has TRBV12-3 or TRBV12-4 and TRBJ1-2; D uncertain. V lost 3 bases, J lost 6 bases, and 8 bases lay in between. This CDR3 comprises 12 residues.

The chain joins TRBV3-1 to TRBJ2-3, with D hard to call. The CDR3 length is 13 residues. CDR1 and CDR2 (germline): LGHDT, YNNKEL (reference sequence). The V end was cut by 10 bases, the J end by 10 bases, with 21 bases between. DNA of the CDR3: TGTGCCACCTGCCCCACGCGGTCTCTGCCGCAGTATTTT. Residues: CATCPTRSLPQYF.

This clonotype has a count of ten or more. This chain joins TRBV6-5 and TRBJ2-3; no clear D. CDR3 length: 13 amino acids. Germline V gene sequence: CDR1 MNHEY, CDR2 SVGAGI. Trimming took off 2 bases at V and 5 bases at J, with 8 bases between the two ends. Here the CDR3 reads CASSYAMQDTQYF. CDR3 DNA: TGTGCCAGCAGTTACGCGATGCAAGATACGCAGTATTTT.

This clonotype was detected many times. The gene calls are TRBV5-4 and TRBJ2-1, with TRBD1 matching over 7 bases. There are 17 residues in the CDR3. Germline lookup yields CDR1 SGHNT and CDR2 YYREEE (reference sequence). J lost 0 bases, V lost 1 base, and 7 bases had no gene match. The CDR3 sequence is CASSLSVWDSSYNEQFF. Written as DNA, the CDR3 is TGTGCCAGCAGCTTGTCCGTATGGGACAGCTCCTACAATGAGCAGTTCTTC.

This sequence joins TRBV5-1 and TRBJ2-5, with 7 nucleotides matching TRBD1. V shed 3 bases and J 5 bases; nucleotides not matched to a gene: 4. CDR1 and CDR2 (germline): SGHRS, YFSETQ. This CDR3 region has 13 residues. The CDR3 DNA reads as TGCGCCAGCAGCTCAACAGGGGTGGAGACCCAGTACTTC. It translates to CASSSTGVETQYF. The full variable domain, with the rest looked up from reference TRBV5-1 and TRBJ2-5, is KAGVTQTPRYLIKTRGQQVTLSCSPISGHRSVSWYQQTPGQGLQFLFEYFSETQRNKGNFPGRFSGRQFSNSRSEMNVSTLELGDSALYLCASSSTGVETQYFGPGTRLLVL.

A word on this clonotype: A junction boundary mismatches the germline segment, possibly from a read error. This chain uses TRBV20-1 with TRBJ2-7; a possible D gene is TRBD2 (6 bases). The length of the CDR3 is 15 residues. Germline lookup yields CDR1 DFQATT and CDR2 SNEGSKA (reference sequence). CDR3 protein: CCAGGAAGRSYEQYF. CDR3 DNA: TGCTGTGCGGGCGGGGCTGCGGGCCGCTCCTACGAGCAGTACTTC.

This clonotype was seen at least ten times. The chain links TRBV24-1 to TRBJ2-2, with TRBD2 identical over 9 bases. Germline CDR1 and CDR2: KGHDR and SFDVKD. With 6 bases clipped from V and 0 bases from J, the junction kept 4 bases outside the gene matches. CDR3 length: 16 amino acids. CDR3 in DNA: TGTGCCACCAGTTCGGCTAGCGGGACGAACACCGGGGAGCTGTTTTTT. Translation gives CATSSASGTNTGELFF.

There are many counts of this clonotype. The genes are TRBV20-1 and TRBJ2-1; a weak D match, TRBD2 (6 bases). CDR1 DFQATT and CDR2 SNEGSKA come from the germline V gene (reference sequence). The CDR3 loop spans 16 amino acids. The V end lost 5 bases, the J end lost 0 bases, and 17 bases lay between the germline ends. CDR3 DNA: TGCAGTGCTTTTCTGCCGGAGGGAGGCTCCTACAATGAGCAGTTCTTC. It codes for CSAFLPEGGSYNEQFF.

This clonotype was recorded a few times. This sequence joins TRBV12-3 or TRBV12-4 and TRBJ2-4, with TRBD2 matching 11 bases. The CDR3 loop spans 15 amino acids. The V gene end was trimmed by 1 base and the J gene end by 12 bases; junction bases not matched to a gene: 8. In DNA, the CDR3 is TGTGCCAGCAGTTTAGGTCTAGCGGGGGGTACCAGTCAGTACTTC. This translates into CASSLGLAGGTSQYF.

This clonotype was counted ten times or more. The chain couples TRBV11-2 to TRBJ2-3; D uncertain. In germline, CDR1 is SGHAT, CDR2 FQNNGV. Trimming pared 1 base from V and 2 bases from J, leaving 7 bases between. CDR3 length: 14 amino acids. In nucleotides, the CDR3 is TGTGCCAGCAGCTTAGCCCAGGCCACAGATACGCAGTATTTT. Protein sequence: CASSLAQATDTQYF.

The chain has TRBV7-3 and TRBJ2-1; D unclear. The CDR3 has 12 residues. CDR1 is SGHTA and CDR2 is FQGTGA in the germline V gene. Trimming cost V 6 bases and J 7 bases, with 10 bases left between them. Here the CDR3 DNA reads TGTGCCAGCAGGGCCCCAGGTAATGAGCAGTTCTTC. Its protein is CASRAPGNEQFF.

This clonotype was observed many times. The genes are TRBV29-1 and TRBJ2-7, with 9 bases fitting TRBD1. Germline trimming cut 3 bases from V and 5 bases from J; bases unmatched to any gene: 2. This CDR3 is built from 12 residues. Germline V gene sequence: CDR1 SQVTM, CDR2 ANQGSEA. CDR3 residues: CSVEDRGNEQYF. The CDR3 DNA is TGCAGCGTTGAGGACAGGGGAAACGAGCAGTACTTC.

The sample holds many counts of this clonotype. The chain uses TRBV12-3 or TRBV12-4 and TRBJ1-5; possible D gene TRBD1, 5 bases. V gave up 6 bases and J gave up 7 bases, with 13 bases separating them. The CDR3 is 13 residues long. The CDR3, as DNA: TGTGCCAGCAGCGTGGGGCTTTTCCAGCCCCAGCATTTT. It is translated as CASSVGLFQPQHF.

The sample holds many counts of this clonotype. This chain joins TRBV5-1 and TRBJ2-7, with a tentative D call TRBD2 (6 bases). The CDR3 totals 17 residues. The germline gives CDR1 SGHRS, CDR2 YFSETQ. Trimming shortened V by 4 bases and J by 2 bases, and 22 bases separated the two germline ends. CDR3 sequence (DNA): TGCGCCAGCAGCATATCATTTTCGGCGGGCGGGACCTACGAGCAGTACTTC. It encodes CASSISFSAGGTYEQYF.

This clonotype was counted at least ten times. The chain joins TRBV10-3 to TRBJ1-5; 7 bases map to TRBD1. Germline values: CDR1 ENHRY, CDR2 SYGVKD. J lost 2 bases, V lost 2 bases, and 3 bases had no gene match. The CDR3 spans 15 residues. The CDR3 coding sequence is TGTGCCATCAGTGAGACCACAGGGGGCAATCAGCCCCAGCATTTT. Amino acid sequence: CAISETTGGNQPQHF.

This clonotype was recorded many times. The chain carries TRBV12-3 or TRBV12-4 and TRBJ1-2, with D possibly TRBD1 on 5 matching bases. V shed 5 bases and J shed 4 bases, with 17 bases lying between them. This CDR3 spans 15 amino acids. The CDR3 nucleotides read TGTGCCAGCAGTGGGAGAACCGACAGAATCTATGGCTACACCTTC. Its protein product is CASSGRTDRIYGYTF.

A remark on this clonotype: One base away lies a much larger clone, so this may be a sequencing read error. This chain uses TRBV2 with TRBJ1-2; possible D gene TRBD1, 6 bases. Germline-derived CDR1 and CDR2 are SNHLY and FYNNEI. The CDR3 sequence is 12 residues long. The germline V and J ends were trimmed by 7 bases and 8 bases, with 14 bases remaining between them. The CDR3 coding sequence is TGTGCCAGCACCCTCAGGGGCTGCGGCTACACCTTC. Amino acid sequence: CASTLRGCGYTF.

This clonotype was seen at least ten times. The chain carries TRBV30 and TRBJ1-5; D unclear. CDR1 GTSNPN and CDR2 SVGIG come from the germline V gene (reference sequence). V was clipped by 2 bases and J by 1 base, with 6 bases between them. CDR3 size: 13 residues. CDR3 coding DNA: TGTGCCTGGAGTATCAGGAGCAATCAGCCCCAGCATTTT. Translated, it gives CAWSIRSNQPQHF.

This clonotype was recorded at least ten times. This CDR3 is CASSKVGEFSGANVLTF. The CDR3 DNA reads as TGTGCCAGCAGCAAAGTGGGGGAATTCTCTGGGGCCAACGTCCTGACTTTC. The V gene is TRBV21-1, the J gene TRBJ2-6; TRBD1 was called by the table and not checked on the DNA. TRBV21-1 is given as a pseudogene. The CDR3 runs to 17 residues.

Many counts were recorded for this clonotype. The chain carries TRBV5-1 and TRBJ2-5; 8 positions match TRBD2. The CDR3 extends over 15 amino acids. Germline V gene data show CDR1 as SGHRS and CDR2 as YFSETQ. Trimming took 4 bases from V and 2 from J; bases not matched to a gene: 7. This chain's CDR3 is CASSPSREAQETQYF. The DNA of the CDR3 is TGCGCCAGCAGCCCCTCGCGGGAGGCACAAGAGACCCAGTACTTC.

To note about this clonotype: A much bigger clone sits one base away, suggesting this may be a read error. The CDR3 sequence is CASSYHPGTRPFEQHF. The CDR3 coding sequence is TGTGCCAGCAGTTATCATCCCGGGACTAGGCCGTTCGAGCAGCACTTC. This chain uses TRBV6-2 or TRBV6-3 with TRBJ2-7, with 8 bases matching TRBD2. CDR1 and CDR2 from the germline V gene are MNHEY and SVGEGT. The CDR3 is 16 residues long.

Many counts were recorded for this clonotype. This sequence joins TRBV21-1 and TRBJ1-1. TRBV21-1 is a pseudogene. This CDR3 spans 14 amino acids. The chain's CDR3 is CASSKGEGATEAFF. As DNA, the CDR3 is TGTGCCAGCAGCAAAGGAGAGGGAGCCACTGAAGCTTTCTTT.

As for this clonotype: A much larger clone differs by one base, so this may be a read error. V is TRBV5-1 and J is TRBJ1-1; D perhaps matches TRBD1 (6 bases). There are 15 residues in the CDR3. The germline V gene encodes CDR1 SGHRS and CDR2 YFSETQ. Trimming removed 1 base at V and 0 bases at J, with 10 bases between. In DNA, the CDR3 is TGCGCCAGCAGCTTGTGGAGACAGGTGAACACTGAAGCTTTCTTT. Translation: CASSLWRQVNTEAFF.

This clonotype was detected ten times or more. The rearrangement uses TRBV4-2 and TRBJ2-1; possible D gene TRBD1, 6 bases. In germline, CDR1 is LGHNA, CDR2 YNFKEQ. This CDR3 spans 15 amino acids. Trimming cost V 1 base and J 4 bases, with 11 bases left between them. CDR3: CASSQGGQSYNEQFF. The DNA for the CDR3 is TGTGCCAGCAGCCAAGGAGGACAGAGTTACAATGAGCAGTTCTTC.

This clonotype occurred many times. The chain recombines TRBV5-1 with TRBJ2-1, with 12 bases matching TRBD1. Looked up from germline, CDR1 is SGHRS and CDR2 is YFSETQ. CDR3 size: 15 residues. V shed 1 base, J shed 9 bases, and the junction held 5 bases outside the gene matches. CDR3 sequence reads: CASSLSGTGGSEQFF. The CDR3 DNA reads TGCGCCAGCAGCTTGAGTGGGACAGGGGGCAGTGAGCAGTTCTTC.

Ten or more counts support this clonotype. V usage is TRBV4-1 and J usage is TRBJ2-3, with a weak D call TRBD2 (7 bases). V was cut by 7 bases and J by 0 bases, with 17 bases left in between. CDR3 length: 16 amino acids. Germline values: CDR1 MGHRA, CDR2 YSYEKL. The CDR3, as DNA: TGCGCCAGCACCCTAGGGGGTAGCGGGAGCACAGATACGCAGTATTTT. Protein sequence: CASTLGGSGSTDTQYF.

The rearrangement uses TRBV5-5 and TRBJ2-5; D ambiguous. CDR1 is SGHKS and CDR2 is YYEKEE in the germline V gene (reference sequence). V was cut by 4 bases and J by 1 base, with 14 bases left in between. The CDR3 is made up of 15 amino acids. CDR3 loop: CASSPPGRVQETQYF. DNA for the CDR3: TGTGCCAGCAGCCCTCCCGGAAGAGTCCAAGAGACCCAGTACTTC.

This clonotype was detected ten times or more. The chain combines TRBV12-3 or TRBV12-4 with TRBJ1-3, with unresolved D. This CDR3 region has 14 residues. V gave up 3 bases and J gave up 0 bases, with 6 bases separating them. CDR3 residues: CASSFRSSGNTIYF. The CDR3 coding sequence is TGTGCCAGCAGTTTCCGTAGCTCTGGAAACACCATATATTTT.